The 24 T cell receptor beta chains given below trace back to one sample, sequenced in a study of blood T cells in healthy people across ages. The authors ran a second PCR of 7 to 11 cycles using a sample-barcoded 5' primer and a J-beta primer mix. MiXCR, run by TCRdb on the 5' RACE reads, gives a single entry per CDR3 protein. Among about 590,000 distinct CDR3 sequences listed, 25% to 30% were seen once. The sample consisted of blood. The receptors derive from a woman at least 80 years old in good health.

The V call is TRBV20-1, the J call TRBJ1-5; TRBD1 aligns across 8 bases. The V gene end was trimmed by 1 base and the J gene end by 0 bases; junction bases not matched to a gene: 5. CDR3 length: 16 residues. Germline values: CDR1 DFQATT, CDR2 SNEGSKA (reference sequence). CDR3 in DNA: TGCAGTGCTAGAGTTGGACAGGGTTATAGCAATCAGCCCCAGCATTTT. It specifies CSARVGQGYSNQPQHF.

This clonotype was seen ten or more times. DNA of the CDR3: TGTGCCAGCAGCTTAGTGACAGGGTCCCAATCTGGGGCCAACGTCCTGACTTTC. Translation: CASSLVTGSQSGANVLTF. This rearrangement joins TRBV7-9 to TRBJ2-6; TRBD1 matches at 7 bases. V was clipped by 1 base and J by 1 base; unmatched bases: 7. The CDR3 is 18 amino acids. CDR1 is SEHNR, CDR2 FQNEAQ, per germline (reference sequence).

This clonotype was observed a few times. In nucleotides, the CDR3 is TGTGCCTGGAGTCCGGGGCTGGGTCAGCCCCAGCATTTT. This gives the protein CAWSPGLGQPQHF. The chain has TRBV30 and TRBJ1-5; D may be TRBD1 (5 bases). The CDR3 totals 13 residues. Trimming shortened V by 2 bases and J by 6 bases, and 11 bases separated the two germline ends. The germline V gene has CDR1 GTSNPN and CDR2 SVGIG (reference sequence).

This clonotype occurred many times. The rearrangement links TRBV20-1 to TRBJ1-5; no clear D gene. Trimming pared 0 bases from V and 13 bases from J, leaving 10 bases between. This CDR3 is 11 amino acids long. CDR1 is DFQATT and CDR2 is SNEGSKA in the germline V gene (reference sequence). The CDR3 coding sequence is TGCAGTGCTAGAGATGGAAACAGTCAGCATTTT. This translates into CSARDGNSQHF.

On this clonotype itself: It may be a read error: a sequence one base away is much more abundant. This chain links TRBV24-1 with TRBJ1-2; no clear D gene. This CDR3 spans 13 amino acids. Germline V gene sequence: CDR1 KGHDR, CDR2 SFDVKD. Deletions cut 3 bases from V and 5 bases from J, with 9 bases between. CDR3 DNA: TGTGCCACCAGTGATGCCGGATGTTATGGCTACACCTTC. Its translation is CATSDAGCYGYTF.

As for this clonotype: A read error may be the cause here, since a much bigger clone is one base away. This chain connects TRBV10-3 to TRBJ1-1, with D maybe TRBD1 (6 bases). CDR3 size: 13 residues. CDR1 and CDR2 from the germline V gene are ENHRY and SYGVKD. V was trimmed by 8 bases and J by 6 bases, leaving 16 bases between them. This CDR3 is CAIGGRGVSEAFF. The CDR3, as DNA: TGTGCCATCGGTGGCAGGGGAGTTTCTGAAGCTTTCTTT.

This clonotype appeared many times. The genes are TRBV6-6 and TRBJ2-7, with D possibly called TRBD1 or TRBD2 (7 bases each). Trimming took off 5 bases at V and 4 bases at J, with 15 bases between the two ends. Germline CDR1 is MNHNY and CDR2 is SVGAGI (reference sequence). The CDR3 runs 14 residues. The CDR3 nucleotides read TGTGCCAGCAGTGGGGCAGGGGGACTATACGAGCAGTACTTC. Translating gives CASSGAGGLYEQYF.

On this clonotype itself: It may be a read error: a sequence one base away is much more abundant. This chain joins TRBV7-6 and TRBJ2-3, with D unresolved. The CDR3 is made up of 14 amino acids. Germline V gives CDR1 SGHVS, CDR2 FNYEAQ. Here the CDR3 DNA reads TGTGCCGGCAGCTCATCCACTGCCACAGATACGCAGTATTTT. Translated: CAGSSSTATDTQYF. Full variable domain (outside the CDR3, taken from reference TRBV7-6 and TRBJ2-3): GAGVSQSPRYKVTKRGQDVALRCDPISGHVSLYWYRQALGQGPEFLTYFNYEAQQDKSGLPNDRFSAERPEGSISTLTIQRTEQRDSAMYRCAGSSSTATDTQYFGPGTRLTVL.

This clonotype was seen repeatedly, ten times or more. The rearrangement uses TRBV18 and TRBJ2-6; no clear D gene. The V end was cut by 3 bases, the J end by 2 bases, with 8 bases between. Per germline, CDR1 KGHSH and CDR2 LQKENI. The CDR3 runs to 15 residues. The CDR3 region has the DNA TGTGCCAGCTCACCGATGAGCCCTGGGGCCAACGTCCTGACTTTC. Residues: CASSPMSPGANVLTF.

The table lists this clonotype with many counts. This sequence joins TRBV4-3 and TRBJ1-2; 9 bases align to TRBD1. Trimming took 0 bases from V and 4 from J; bases not matched to a gene: 6. The CDR3 runs to 16 residues. The germline gives CDR1 LGHNA, CDR2 YSLEER. The CDR3, as DNA: TGCGCCAGCAGCCAAGACGGGACAGGGAAGACCTATGGCTACACCTTC. This sequence encodes CASSQDGTGKTYGYTF.

This clonotype has a count of ten or more. The CDR3 sequence is CASSQDLAGDHTDTQYF. Written as DNA, the CDR3 is TGTGCCAGCAGCCAAGATTTGGCGGGGGACCACACAGATACGCAGTATTTT. The genes are TRBV14 and TRBJ2-3; 7 bases match TRBD2. The CDR3 sequence is 17 residues long. V shed 0 bases, J shed 2 bases, and the junction held 8 bases outside the gene matches. CDR1 is SGHDN, CDR2 FVKESK, per germline. Variable domain in full (rest from reference TRBV14 and TRBJ2-3): EAGVTQFPSHSVIEKGQTVTLRCDPISGHDNLYWYRRVMGKEIKFLLHFVKESKQDESGMPNNRFLAERTGGTYSTLKVQPAELEDSGVYFCASSQDLAGDHTDTQYFGPGTRLTVL.

Turning to this clonotype: A read error may be the cause here, since a much bigger clone is one base away. V gene TRBV18 combines with J gene TRBJ2-5; 8 bases agree with TRBD2. The CDR3 extends over 13 amino acids. Germline V gene sequence: CDR1 KGHSH, CDR2 LQKENI. J gave up 12 bases and V 5 bases, and 11 bases lay outside the gene matches. The CDR3 loop is CASSSQGLGQEYF. The CDR3 DNA reads as TGTGCCAGCTCATCCCAGGGACTAGGCCAGGAGTACTTC. Complete variable domain (other parts from reference TRBV18 and TRBJ2-5): NAGVMQNPRHLVRRRGQEARLRCSPMKGHSHVYWYRQLPEEGLKFMVYLQKENIIDESGMPKERFSAEFPKEGPSILRIQQVVRGDSAAYFCASSSQGLGQEYFGPGTRLLVL.

On this clonotype itself: Its ends do not fully match the called genes, so a read error is possible. J is TRBJ1-5 and V is TRBV2; D uncertain. Germline V CDR1 and CDR2: SNHLY, FYNNEI. This CDR3 is 14 amino acids long. The CDR3 sequence is CALGGRSSTQPQHF. The CDR3, as DNA: TGTGCGTTGGGAGGGAGGAGTAGCACTCAGCCCCAGCATTTT.

This clonotype occurred many times. J is TRBJ1-4 and V is TRBV10-3, with 9 positions matching TRBD1. Trimming removed 6 bases from V and 8 bases from J; junction bases left unmatched: 4. The CDR3 extends over 13 amino acids. CDR1 and CDR2 from the germline V gene are ENHRY and SYGVKD. CDR3 sequence (DNA): TGTGCCATCAGCGTCGGGACAGGGGAAAAACTGTTTTTT. Its translation is CAISVGTGEKLFF.

This clonotype was seen at least ten times. V gene TRBV11-2 combines with J gene TRBJ2-2; D gene uncertain. CDR1 is SGHAT and CDR2 is FQNNGV in the germline V gene. V was pared by 5 bases and J by 2 bases, with 3 bases between. CDR3 length: 12 amino acids. This CDR3 reads CASSHNTGELFF. The DNA of the CDR3 is TGTGCCAGCAGCCATAACACCGGGGAGCTGTTTTTT.

This clonotype was seen repeatedly, ten times or more. V is TRBV5-1 and J is TRBJ2-1; no clear D. Trimming removed 4 bases from V and 3 bases from J, with 2 bases in between. CDR1 SGHRS and CDR2 YFSETQ come from the germline V gene. There are 11 residues in the CDR3. The CDR3 sequence is CASSDYNEQFF. The CDR3 DNA follows: TGCGCCAGCAGCGACTACAATGAGCAGTTCTTC.

Concerning this clonotype itself: One base away lies a much larger clone, so this may be a sequencing read error. The chain recombines TRBV10-3 with TRBJ2-2; TRBD1 matches at 7 bases. This CDR3 region has 16 residues. The germline CDR1 and CDR2 sequences are ENHRY and SYGVKD. Trimming at V came to 3 bases and at J to 1 base, leaving 5 bases not matched to a gene. CDR3 residues: CAISDIRTGNTGELFF. The CDR3 bases are TGTGCCATCAGTGACATCAGGACAGGGAACACCGGGGAGCTGTTTTTT.

Comments on this clonotype: This could be a read error, since a much larger clone is one nucleotide away. The genes are TRBV7-2 and TRBJ2-5; the match to TRBD2 covers 16 bases. This CDR3 has 15 residues. From germline, CDR1 is SGHTA and CDR2 FQGNSA. The CDR3 coding sequence is TGTGCCAGCAGCTTTCAGGGACTAGCGGGGGGGACCCAGTGCTTC. It encodes CASSFQGLAGGTQCF.

This clonotype was seen a handful of times. V gene TRBV27 combines with J gene TRBJ1-2, with D maybe TRBD1 (6 bases). CDR1 and CDR2 from the germline V gene are MNHEY and SMNVEV (reference sequence). The ends were cut back, 4 bases at V and 6 bases at J, with 12 bases in the middle. This CDR3 spans 13 amino acids. The CDR3 DNA sequence: TGTGCCAGCAGTTACAGGGATTACAATGGCTACACCTTC. Amino acids: CASSYRDYNGYTF.

The J gene is TRBJ2-2, the V gene TRBV4-3, with 12 nucleotides matching TRBD2. V gave up 3 bases and J gave up 1 base; unmatched junction bases: 6. The CDR3 runs to 18 residues. Germline CDR1 LGHNA, CDR2 YSLEER. In DNA, the CDR3 is TGCGCCAGCAGCCATCGCCTAGCGGGGGGGTTGAACACCGGGGAGCTGTTTTTT. This encodes CASSHRLAGGLNTGELFF.

This clonotype was counted ten times or more. This chain uses TRBV6-2 or TRBV6-3 with TRBJ1-1, with D possibly TRBD1 on 6 matching bases. The germline V gene encodes CDR1 MNHEY and CDR2 SVGEGT. With 6 bases removed from V and 0 bases from J, the gap between germline ends came to 8 bases. The CDR3 consists of 13 residues. The CDR3 coding sequence is TGTGCCAGCAGGGGACACCTGAACACTGAAGCTTTCTTT. This encodes CASRGHLNTEAFF.

This clonotype was detected only a few times. A clone one base away is much larger, so this may be a read error. J is TRBJ2-5 and V is TRBV18, with D perhaps TRBD2 (5 bases). This CDR3 has 13 amino acids. Germline CDR1 is KGHSH and CDR2 is LQKENI. The CDR3 reads CAGSRAGGLEQYF. In DNA form, the CDR3 reads TGTGCCGGCTCACGGGCGGGTGGCTTGGAGCAGTACTTC.

This clonotype was picked up a small number of times. A clone one base away is much larger, so this may be a read error. The CDR3 bases are TGTGCCGGCAAACAATACACAGATACGCAGTATTTT. Translating gives CAGKQYTDTQYF. V gene TRBV25-1 combines with J gene TRBJ2-3; D is unresolved. V was pared by 11 bases and J by 2 bases, with 11 bases between. The CDR3 covers 12 residues. Germline CDR1 and CDR2: MGHDK and SYGVNS.

This chain uses TRBV29-1 with TRBJ1-2; D not certain. The V gene lost 3 bases and the J gene lost 9 bases, with 11 bases spanning the gap. This CDR3 has 11 residues. CDR1 and CDR2 (germline): SQVTM, ANQGSEA. The CDR3 here is CSVDNGPSYTF. CDR3 sequence (DNA): TGCAGCGTTGATAACGGTCCGAGCTACACCTTC.